Below, 10 T cell receptor beta chains from the same sample are listed, as sequenced in a study of tumor and adjacent non-tumor tissue in lung cancer. The library came from three nested PCR rounds adapted from ARM-PCR protocols. Using its own MiXCR run on the multiplex PCR reads, TCRdb lists one record per CDR3 protein. The data show some 80,000 distinct CDR3 sequences, with around three quarters seen just once and around a fifth held by the top ten. The template was RNA from unsorted bulk tissue. The normal lung tissue was taken more than 3 cm from the tumor edge. The sample was distant non-tumor lung tissue. Source of these receptors: a woman in her forties or fifties with non-small cell lung cancer.

With regard to this clonotype: Germline is not matched at one junction end, which may reflect a read error. V is TRBV29-1 and J is TRBJ1-2; D is unclear. The CDR3 is 18 amino acids. Germline CDR1 SQVTM, CDR2 ANQGSEA. The DNA of the CDR3 is TGCAGTGTTGAGCCACCCGCGGGAAAAAGGGAGAAAGGATGGGGCTACACCTTC. This gives the protein CSVEPPAGKREKGWGYTF.

A word on this clonotype: One junction end does not reproduce the germline sequence, and a read error may be involved. The J gene is TRBJ2-7, the V gene TRBV29-1, with D perhaps matching TRBD2 (5 bases). This CDR3 region has 12 residues. Germline loops: CDR1 SQVTM, CDR2 ANQGSEA. The CDR3 region is CSVRTDIYEQYF. CDR3 DNA sequence: TGTAGCGTTCGGACGGATATCTACGAGCAGTACTTC.

Note on this clonotype: A much larger clone lies one base from this, so it may be a read error. This chain links TRBV7-9 with TRBJ2-2; 7 bases match TRBD2. The ends lost 7 bases at V and 4 bases at J; junction bases unmatched: 12. The CDR3 covers 16 residues. CDR1 SEHNR and CDR2 FQNEAQ come from the germline V gene (reference sequence). This chain's CDR3 is CASNLAVAGSTGELFF. CDR3 nucleotide sequence: TGTGCCAGCAACCTAGCGGTTGCGGGAAGCACCGGGGAGCTGTTTTTT.

On this clonotype: A read error may account for a junction end that differs from germline. The chain recombines TRBV12-3 or TRBV12-4 with TRBJ1-5, with no clear D. CDR3 size: 14 residues. The CDR3 is CARSLREDNQPQHF. The CDR3 DNA is TGTGCCCGCAGTTTAAGGGAAGACAATCAGCCCCAACATTTT.

For this clonotype: Relative to the germline gene, one junction end is altered; a read error may explain this. The rearrangement joins TRBV5-1 to TRBJ2-7, with 7 nucleotides matching TRBD1. Germline loops: CDR1 SGHRS, CDR2 YFSETQ. CDR3 size: 13 residues. The chain's CDR3 is CASSDRSSNEQYF. The CDR3 nucleotides read TGCGCCAGCTCGGACAGGAGCTCCAACGAACAGTACTTC.

As regards this clonotype: At one end the junction does not follow the germline gene, possibly because of a read error. The chain uses TRBV6-2 or TRBV6-3 and TRBJ2-2, with 15 nucleotides matching TRBD2. The V gene's germline CDR1 is MNHEY and CDR2 SVGEGT. The CDR3 consists of 16 residues. CDR3 DNA: TGTGTCAGCAAGGGACTAGCGGGAGGAGGGACCGGGAAGCTGTTTTTT. This translates into CVSKGLAGGGTGKLFF.

As concerns this clonotype: Germline is not matched at one junction end, which may reflect a read error. The DNA for the CDR3 is TGCGCCAGCAGTGAGGTAGACAAGGGTAGTGATGAGCAGTTCTTC. Its protein is CASSEVDKGSDEQFF. The rearrangement joins TRBV6-1 to TRBJ2-1; the D is unclear. CDR3 length: 15 amino acids. Germline V gene lookup returns CDR1 MNHNS and CDR2 SASEGT.

This sequence joins TRBV14 and TRBJ1-3; D might be TRBD1 (5 bases). In germline, CDR1 is SGHDN, CDR2 FVKESK. The germline V and J ends were trimmed by 3 bases and 7 bases, with 16 bases remaining between them. This CDR3 contains 15 residues. The CDR3 region is CASSQERTLRNTIYF. For the CDR3, the DNA is TGTGCCAGCAGCCAGGAGAGGACACTGAGGAACACCATATATTTT.

A note on this clonotype: An end of the junction differs from the germline gene, which may be a read error. The chain recombines TRBV11-3 with TRBJ2-1; 7 nucleotides match TRBD2. Germline loops: CDR1 SGHNT, CDR2 YENEEA. This CDR3 has 17 amino acids. CDR3 bases: TGTGACAGCAGCTTAGGGACTAAGAGCAGCTCCTACAATGAGCAGTTCTTC. Protein product: CDSSLGTKSSSYNEQFF.

The chain joins TRBV11-3 to TRBJ2-2, with D maybe TRBD1 (5 bases). CDR1 and CDR2 (germline): SGHNT, YENEEA. V dropped 9 bases and J dropped 8 bases, with 16 bases sitting between them. The CDR3 consists of 13 residues. The CDR3 reads CASSPRQTGELFF. CDR3 coding DNA: TGTGCCAGTAGCCCGAGACAGACAGGGGAGCTGTTTTTT.